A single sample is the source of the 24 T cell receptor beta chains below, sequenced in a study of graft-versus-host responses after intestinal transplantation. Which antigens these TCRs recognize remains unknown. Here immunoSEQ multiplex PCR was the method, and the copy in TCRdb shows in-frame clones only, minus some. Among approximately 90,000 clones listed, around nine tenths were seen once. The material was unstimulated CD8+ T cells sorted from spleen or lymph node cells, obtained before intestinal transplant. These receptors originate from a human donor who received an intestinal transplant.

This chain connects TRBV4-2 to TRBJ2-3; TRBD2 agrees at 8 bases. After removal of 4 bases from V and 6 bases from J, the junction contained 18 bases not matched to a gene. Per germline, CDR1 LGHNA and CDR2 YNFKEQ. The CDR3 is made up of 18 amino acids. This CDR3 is CASSRRPEAGAFGDTQYF. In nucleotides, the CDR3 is TGTGCCAGCAGCCGCCGTCCCGAAGCGGGGGCCTTTGGCGATACGCAGTATTTT.

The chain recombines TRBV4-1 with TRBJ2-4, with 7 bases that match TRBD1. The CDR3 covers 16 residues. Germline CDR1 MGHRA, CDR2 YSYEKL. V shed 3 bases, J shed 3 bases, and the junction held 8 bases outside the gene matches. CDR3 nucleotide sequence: TGCGCCAGCAGCCACGACAGGGTGGCCTTCAAAAACATTCAGTACTTC. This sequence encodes CASSHDRVAFKNIQYF.

CDR3 sequence reads: CASSLGLAGGEETQYF. CDR3 sequence (DNA): TGTGCCAGCAGCTTGGGACTAGCCGGAGGTGAAGAGACCCAGTACTTC. The chain joins TRBV7-2 to TRBJ2-5; 9 bases agree with TRBD2. The CDR3 covers 16 residues. V dropped 3 bases and J dropped 3; count of bases not matched to a gene: 8. The germline CDR1 and CDR2 sequences are SGHTA and FQGNSA.

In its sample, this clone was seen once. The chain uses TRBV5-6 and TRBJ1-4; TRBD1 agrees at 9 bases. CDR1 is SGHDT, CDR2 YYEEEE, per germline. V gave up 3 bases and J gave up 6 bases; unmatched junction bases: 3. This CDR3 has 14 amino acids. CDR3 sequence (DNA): TGTGCCAGCAGCTACCGGGACAGGGATGAAAAACTGTTTTTT. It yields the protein CASSYRDRDEKLFF.

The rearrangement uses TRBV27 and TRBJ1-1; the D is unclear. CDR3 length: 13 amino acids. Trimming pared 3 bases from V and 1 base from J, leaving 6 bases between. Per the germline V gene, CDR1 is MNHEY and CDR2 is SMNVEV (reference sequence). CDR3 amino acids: CASSFDGNTEAFF. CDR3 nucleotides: TGTGCCAGCAGTTTTGACGGGAACACTGAAGCTTTCTTT.

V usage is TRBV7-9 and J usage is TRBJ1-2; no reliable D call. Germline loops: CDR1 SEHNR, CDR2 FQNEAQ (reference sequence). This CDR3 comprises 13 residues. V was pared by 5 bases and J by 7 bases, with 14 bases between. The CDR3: CASSQIGSAGYTF. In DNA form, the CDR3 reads TGTGCCAGCAGCCAGATTGGGTCTGCTGGCTACACCTTC. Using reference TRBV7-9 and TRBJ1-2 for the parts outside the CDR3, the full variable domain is DTGVSQNPRHKITKRGQNVTFRCDPISEHNRLYWYRQTLGQGPEFLTYFQNEAQLEKSRLLSDRFSAERPKGSFSTLEIQRTEQGDSAMYLCASSQIGSAGYTFGSGTRLTVV.

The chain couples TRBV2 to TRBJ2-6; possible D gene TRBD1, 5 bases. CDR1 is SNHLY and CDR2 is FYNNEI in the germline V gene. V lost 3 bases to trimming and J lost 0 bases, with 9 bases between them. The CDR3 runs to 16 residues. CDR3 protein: CASSEGQRSGANVLTF. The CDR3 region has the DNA TGTGCCAGCAGTGAGGGGCAGCGCTCTGGGGCCAACGTCCTGACTTTC.

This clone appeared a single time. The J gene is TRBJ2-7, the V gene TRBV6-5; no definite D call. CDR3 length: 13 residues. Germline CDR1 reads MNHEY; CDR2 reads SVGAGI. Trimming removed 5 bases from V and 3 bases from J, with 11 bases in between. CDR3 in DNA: TGTGCCAGCAGTGAAGAAACAGACTACGAGCAGTACTTC. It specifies CASSEETDYEQYF.

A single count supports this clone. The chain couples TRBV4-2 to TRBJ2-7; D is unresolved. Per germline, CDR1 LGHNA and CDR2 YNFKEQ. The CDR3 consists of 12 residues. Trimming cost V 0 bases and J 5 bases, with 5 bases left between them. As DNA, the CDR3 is TGTGCCAGCAGCCAAGAGCTCCACGAGCAGTACTTC. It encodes CASSQELHEQYF.

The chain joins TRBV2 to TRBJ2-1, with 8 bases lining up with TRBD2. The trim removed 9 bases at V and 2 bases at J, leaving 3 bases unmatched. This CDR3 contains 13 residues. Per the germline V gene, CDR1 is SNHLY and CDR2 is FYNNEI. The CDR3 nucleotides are TGTGCCAGAGCGGGGGTAACCTACAATGAGCAGTTCTTC. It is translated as CARAGVTYNEQFF.

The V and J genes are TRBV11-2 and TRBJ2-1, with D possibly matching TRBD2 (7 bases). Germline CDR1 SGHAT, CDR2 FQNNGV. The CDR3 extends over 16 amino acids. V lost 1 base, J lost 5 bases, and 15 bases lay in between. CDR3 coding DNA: TGTGCCAGCAGCTTAGGGGGGGCGGGAGAAGACAATGAGCAGTTCTTC. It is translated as CASSLGGAGEDNEQFF.

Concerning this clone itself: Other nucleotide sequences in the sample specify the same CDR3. The CDR3 DNA reads TGTGCCAGCAGTCCGGGACAGGGATACGAGCAGTACTTC. Encoded protein: CASSPGQGYEQYF. The gene calls are TRBV27 and TRBJ2-7; 9 bases fit TRBD1. The V segment lost 5 bases and the J segment 4 bases; nucleotides outside the gene matches: 3. The germline gives CDR1 MNHEY, CDR2 SMNVEV (reference sequence). The CDR3 totals 13 residues.

The CDR3 loop reads CASMSTVNYGYTF. DNA for the CDR3: TGTGCCAGCATGTCGACGGTTAACTATGGCTACACCTTC. J is TRBJ1-2 and V is TRBV6-5, with no clear D. With 7 bases removed from V and 1 base from J, the gap between germline ends came to 10 bases. Per the germline V gene, CDR1 is MNHEY and CDR2 is SVGAGI. CDR3 length equals 13 residues.

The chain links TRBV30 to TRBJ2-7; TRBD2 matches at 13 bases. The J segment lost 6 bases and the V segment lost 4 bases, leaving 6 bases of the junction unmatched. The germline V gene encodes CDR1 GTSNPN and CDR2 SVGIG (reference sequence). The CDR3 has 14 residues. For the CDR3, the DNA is TGTGCCTGGACCCTTGGACTAGCGGGAGTCGAGCAGTACTTC. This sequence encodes CAWTLGLAGVEQYF.

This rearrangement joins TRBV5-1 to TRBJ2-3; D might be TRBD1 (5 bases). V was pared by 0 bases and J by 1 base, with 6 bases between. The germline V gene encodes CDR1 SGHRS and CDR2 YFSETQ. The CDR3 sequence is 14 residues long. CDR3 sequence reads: CASSLGGRTDTQYF. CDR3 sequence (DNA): TGCGCCAGCAGCTTGGGGGGCCGCACAGATACGCAGTATTTT. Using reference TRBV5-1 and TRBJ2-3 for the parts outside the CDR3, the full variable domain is KAGVTQTPRYLIKTRGQQVTLSCSPISGHRSVSWYQQTPGQGLQFLFEYFSETQRNKGNFPGRFSGRQFSNSRSEMNVSTLELGDSALYLCASSLGGRTDTQYFGPGTRLTVL.

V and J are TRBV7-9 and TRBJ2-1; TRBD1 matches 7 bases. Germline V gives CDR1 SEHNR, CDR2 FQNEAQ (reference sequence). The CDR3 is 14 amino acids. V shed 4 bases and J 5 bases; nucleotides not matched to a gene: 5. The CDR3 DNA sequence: TGTGCCAGCAGCTCACGACAGGGCCACAATGAGCAGTTCTTC. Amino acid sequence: CASSSRQGHNEQFF.

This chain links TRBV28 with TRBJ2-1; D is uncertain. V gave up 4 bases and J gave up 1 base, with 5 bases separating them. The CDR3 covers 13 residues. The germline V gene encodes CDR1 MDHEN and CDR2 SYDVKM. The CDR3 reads CASSYQSYNEQFF. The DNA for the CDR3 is TGTGCCAGCAGTTACCAGTCCTACAATGAGCAGTTCTTC.

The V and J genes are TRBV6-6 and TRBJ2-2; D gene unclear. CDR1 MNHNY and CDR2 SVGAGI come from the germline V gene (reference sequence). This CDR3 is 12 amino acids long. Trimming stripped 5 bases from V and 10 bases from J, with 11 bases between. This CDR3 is CASSLPGAELFF. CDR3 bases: TGTGCCAGCAGTCTACCGGGTGCGGAGCTGTTTTTT.

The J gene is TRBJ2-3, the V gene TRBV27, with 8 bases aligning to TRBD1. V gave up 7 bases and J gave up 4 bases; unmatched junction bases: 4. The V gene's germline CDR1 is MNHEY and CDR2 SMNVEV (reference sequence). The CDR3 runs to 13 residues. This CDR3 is CASTPGQADTQYF. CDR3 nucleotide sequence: TGTGCCAGCACTCCGGGACAGGCAGATACGCAGTATTTT.

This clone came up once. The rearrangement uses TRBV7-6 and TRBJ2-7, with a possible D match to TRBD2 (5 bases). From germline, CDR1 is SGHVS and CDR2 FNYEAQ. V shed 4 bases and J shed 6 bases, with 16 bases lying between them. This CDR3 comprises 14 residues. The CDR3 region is CASSYAGGHGEQYF. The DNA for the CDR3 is TGTGCCAGCAGCTATGCGGGTGGCCACGGCGAGCAGTACTTC. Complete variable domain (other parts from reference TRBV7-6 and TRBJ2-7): GAGVSQSPRYKVTKRGQDVALRCDPISGHVSLYWYRQALGQGPEFLTYFNYEAQQDKSGLPNDRFSAERPEGSISTLTIQRTEQRDSAMYRCASSYAGGHGEQYFGPGTRLTVT.

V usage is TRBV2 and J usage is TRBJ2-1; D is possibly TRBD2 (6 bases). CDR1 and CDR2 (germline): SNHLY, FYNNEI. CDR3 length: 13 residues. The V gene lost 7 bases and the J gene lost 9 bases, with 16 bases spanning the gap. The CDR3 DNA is TGTGCCAGCAATGGACCGGGAGATAGTGAGCAGTTCTTC. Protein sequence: CASNGPGDSEQFF.

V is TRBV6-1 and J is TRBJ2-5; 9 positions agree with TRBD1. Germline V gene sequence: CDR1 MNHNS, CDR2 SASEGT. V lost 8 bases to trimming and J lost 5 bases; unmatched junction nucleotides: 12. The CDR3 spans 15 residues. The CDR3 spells CASGQQGALGETQYF. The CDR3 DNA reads TGTGCCAGCGGTCAACAGGGGGCGCTGGGGGAGACCCAGTACTTC.

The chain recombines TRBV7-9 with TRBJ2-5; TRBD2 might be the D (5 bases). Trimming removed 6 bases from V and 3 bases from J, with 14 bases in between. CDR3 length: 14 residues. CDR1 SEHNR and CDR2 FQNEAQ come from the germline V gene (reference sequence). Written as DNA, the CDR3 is TGTGCCAGCAGTAACGATTGGGGAGAAGAGACCCAGTACTTC. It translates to CASSNDWGEETQYF.

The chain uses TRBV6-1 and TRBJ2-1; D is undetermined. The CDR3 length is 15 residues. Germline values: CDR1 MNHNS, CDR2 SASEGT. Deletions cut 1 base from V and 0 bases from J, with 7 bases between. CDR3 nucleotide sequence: TGTGCCAGCAGTGAAGACAGTAGCTCCTACAATGAGCAGTTCTTC. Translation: CASSEDSSSYNEQFF.